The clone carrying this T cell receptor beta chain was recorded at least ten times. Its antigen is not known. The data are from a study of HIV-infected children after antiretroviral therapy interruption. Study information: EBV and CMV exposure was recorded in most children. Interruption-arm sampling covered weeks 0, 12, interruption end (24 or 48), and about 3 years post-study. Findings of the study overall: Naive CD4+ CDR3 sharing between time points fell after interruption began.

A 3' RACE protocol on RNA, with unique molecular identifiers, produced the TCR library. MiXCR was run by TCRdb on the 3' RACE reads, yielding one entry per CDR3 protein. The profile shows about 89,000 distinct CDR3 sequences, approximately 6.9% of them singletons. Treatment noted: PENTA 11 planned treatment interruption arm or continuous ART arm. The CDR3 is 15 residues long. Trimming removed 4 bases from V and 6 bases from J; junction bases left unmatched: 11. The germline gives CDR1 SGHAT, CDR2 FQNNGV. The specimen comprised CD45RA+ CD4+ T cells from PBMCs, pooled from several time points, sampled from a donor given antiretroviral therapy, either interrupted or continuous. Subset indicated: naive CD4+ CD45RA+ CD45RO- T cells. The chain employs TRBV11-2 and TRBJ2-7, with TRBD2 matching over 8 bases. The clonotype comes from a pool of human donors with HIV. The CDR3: CASSYTSGGVGEQYF. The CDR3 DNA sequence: TGTGCCAGCAGCTACACTAGCGGAGGGGTGGGCGAGCAGTACTTC. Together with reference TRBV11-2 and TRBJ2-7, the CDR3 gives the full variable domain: EAGVAQSPRYKIIEKRQSVAFWCNPISGHATLYWYQQILGQGPKLLIQFQNNGVVDDSQLPKDRFSAERLKGVDSTLKIQPAKLEDSAVYLCASSYTSGGVGEQYFGPGTRLTVT.